The 20 T cell receptor beta chains below were found in one sample sequenced in a study of patients and donors after allogeneic stem cell transplantation. TCRdb itself ran the RT-PCR reads through MiXCR, one entry per CDR3 protein. The profile shows some 87,000 distinct CDR3 sequences, around 48% of them singletons. Sequences were obtained from blood, either unsorted or a sorted T cell fraction (not recorded which). Every receptor here comes from a human donor who was either an allogeneic HSCT recipient or a stem cell or donor lymphocyte infusion donor (not recorded which). It is not recorded whose cells these are; they may come from a transplant donor.

The table lists this clonotype with many counts. This chain uses TRBV5-4 with TRBJ1-1; 8 positions match TRBD1. The CDR3 runs to 15 residues. Germline values: CDR1 SGHNT, CDR2 YYREEE (reference sequence). With 6 bases clipped from V and 1 base from J, the junction kept 8 bases outside the gene matches. The CDR3 nucleotides read TGTGCCAGCATATCTCCGGGACAGGAGAACACTGAAGCTTTCTTT. This gives the protein CASISPGQENTEAFF.

CDR3: CASSEGGRAAKNIQYF. The CDR3 DNA follows: TGTGCCAGCAGTGAGGGCGGGAGGGCCGCCAAAAACATTCAGTACTTC. V gene TRBV6-1 combines with J gene TRBJ2-4; 9 nucleotides agree with TRBD2. Losses at the gene ends were 3 bases for V and 1 base for J; bases not matched to a gene: 4. Germline CDR1 and CDR2: MNHNS and SASEGT. The CDR3 loop spans 16 amino acids.

The chain links TRBV27 to TRBJ1-1; 8 positions agree with TRBD1. Germline loops: CDR1 MNHEY, CDR2 SMNVEV (reference sequence). V lost 2 bases to trimming and J lost 1 base; unmatched junction nucleotides: 3. The CDR3 is 15 residues long. CDR3 coding DNA: TGTGCCAGCAGTTTACCAGGGGGCGCGAACACTGAAGCTTTCTTT. Translation: CASSLPGGANTEAFF.

The chain has TRBV7-9 and TRBJ2-7; D gene ambiguous. The germline CDR1 and CDR2 sequences are SEHNR and FQNEAQ (reference sequence). The CDR3 is made up of 13 amino acids. Trimming left V 2 bases short and J 2 bases short, with 7 bases between. The CDR3 DNA reads TGTGCCAGCAGCTTAATCCCACCCTACGAGCAGTACTTC. Translated, it gives CASSLIPPYEQYF.

This clonotype was counted a few times. The CDR3 loop is CASSQEGHGELFF. CDR3 bases: TGTGCCAGCAGCCAAGAAGGGCACGGGGAGCTGTTTTTT. The gene calls are TRBV4-2 and TRBJ2-2; no firm D call. The ends were cut back, 0 bases at V and 7 bases at J, with 6 bases in the middle. The CDR3 spans 13 residues. CDR1 LGHNA and CDR2 YNFKEQ come from the germline V gene.

V is TRBV20-1 and J is TRBJ1-1; the match to TRBD1 covers 8 bases. The CDR3 extends over 14 amino acids. In germline, CDR1 is DFQATT, CDR2 SNEGSKA (reference sequence). The V gene end was trimmed by 7 bases and the J gene end by 3 bases; junction bases not matched to a gene: 10. Here the CDR3 reads CSVVLVDRDTEAFF. The CDR3 DNA reads TGCAGTGTTGTCCTAGTGGACAGGGACACTGAAGCTTTCTTT.

The chain carries TRBV6-5 and TRBJ2-1; perhaps TRBD1 as D (6 bases). Germline CDR1 reads MNHEY; CDR2 reads SVGAGI. The CDR3 contains 18 residues. V lost 7 bases and J lost 3, with 25 bases in between. CDR3 loop: CASKPRPVRDIYYNEQFF. For the CDR3, the DNA is TGTGCCAGCAAGCCCCGTCCTGTCCGGGACATATACTACAATGAGCAGTTCTTC.

The rearrangement joins TRBV12-3 or TRBV12-4 to TRBJ1-1; D remains unclear. V lost 1 base to trimming and J lost 0 bases, with 12 bases between them. The CDR3 is made up of 16 amino acids. CDR3 sequence: CASSLGARLLNTEAFF. The CDR3 nucleotides read TGTGCCAGCAGTTTAGGCGCTCGGCTTCTGAACACTGAAGCTTTCTTT.

The chain combines TRBV6-5 with TRBJ1-5; no reliable D call. Trimming took off 6 bases at V and 3 bases at J, with 9 bases between the two ends. This CDR3 region has 13 residues. Germline V lookup: CDR1 MNHEY, CDR2 SVGAGI. CDR3 protein: CASRSQYNQPQHF. Here the CDR3 DNA reads TGTGCCAGCAGATCTCAGTACAATCAGCCCCAGCATTTT.

This clonotype has a handful of counts. V usage is TRBV29-1 and J usage is TRBJ1-2, with D perhaps TRBD1 (5 bases). Trimming stripped 4 bases from V and 6 bases from J, with 15 bases between. The CDR3 sequence is 13 residues long. The germline gives CDR1 SQVTM, CDR2 ANQGSEA. The CDR3: CSVVRGTSHGYTF. As DNA, the CDR3 is TGCAGCGTTGTTAGGGGTACAAGTCATGGCTACACCTTC.

The genes are TRBV28 and TRBJ1-1; perhaps TRBD1 as D (6 bases). The germline CDR1 and CDR2 sequences are MDHEN and SYDVKM. Trimming cost V 4 bases and J 10 bases, with 16 bases left between them. The CDR3 is 13 amino acids. The CDR3 reads CASSSTRGQGAFF. For the CDR3, the DNA is TGTGCCAGCAGTTCGACCAGGGGACAAGGAGCTTTCTTT.

This clonotype was observed a handful of times. The chain joins TRBV20-1 to TRBJ1-1, with D perhaps TRBD1 (6 bases). The CDR3 has 15 residues. Trimming pared 1 base from V and 0 bases from J, leaving 12 bases between. Germline V gene sequence: CDR1 DFQATT, CDR2 SNEGSKA (reference sequence). The CDR3 nucleotides are TGCAGTGCTAGAGGAGCGCAGGGGATGAACACTGAAGCTTTCTTT. Translating it yields CSARGAQGMNTEAFF.

This clonotype has just a few counts. The chain is built from TRBV7-9 and TRBJ1-2; no firm D call. CDR3 length: 16 residues. The germline gives CDR1 SEHNR, CDR2 FQNEAQ (reference sequence). V was cut by 8 bases and J by 8 bases, with 27 bases left in between. This CDR3 reads CASRAQSQMPRDGYTF. The CDR3 nucleotides are TGTGCCAGCCGGGCCCAATCACAGATGCCCCGTGACGGCTACACCTTC.

This clonotype came up a few times. The V gene is TRBV28, the J gene TRBJ1-6; no clear D. Trimming cost V 2 bases and J 8 bases, with 13 bases left between them. The CDR3 contains 15 residues. CDR1 is MDHEN and CDR2 is SYDVKM in the germline V gene. The CDR3, as DNA: TGTGCCAGCAGTTTAAAAGGGCGGTGGGATTCACCCCTCCACTTT. Translation: CASSLKGRWDSPLHF.

This clonotype was detected a few times. V gene TRBV4-3 combines with J gene TRBJ1-1; D gene unclear. Per germline, CDR1 LGHNA and CDR2 YSLEER. Trimming took 1 base from V and 1 from J, leaving 7 bases between them. The CDR3 has 14 amino acids. CDR3 loop: CASSQGPGNTEAFF. The CDR3 region has the DNA TGCGCCAGCAGCCAAGGCCCGGGGAACACTGAAGCTTTCTTT.

This clonotype was counted only a few times. The V and J genes are TRBV4-2 and TRBJ1-2; no reliable D call. The germline gives CDR1 LGHNA, CDR2 YNFKEQ. The CDR3 is made up of 13 amino acids. Between the trimmed V and J ends, which lost 0 bases and 6 bases, there was a span of 8 bases. The CDR3 nucleotides are TGTGCCAGCAGCCAAGATCTCGTGAATGGCTACACCTTC. This encodes CASSQDLVNGYTF.

V is TRBV12-5 and J is TRBJ2-1; no firm D call. Germline V gene sequence: CDR1 LGHNT, CDR2 FRNRAP. V was cut by 3 bases and J by 8 bases, with 8 bases left in between. This CDR3 region has 12 residues. CDR3 protein: CASGFLPDEQFF. In DNA, the CDR3 is TGTGCTAGTGGTTTTTTGCCTGATGAGCAGTTCTTC. Together with reference TRBV12-5 and TRBJ2-1, the CDR3 gives the full variable domain: DARVTQTPRHKVTEMGQEVTMRCQPILGHNTVFWYRQTMMQGLELLAYFRNRAPLDDSGMPKDRFSAEMPDATLATLKIQPSEPRDSAVYFCASGFLPDEQFFGPGTRLTVL.

The chain couples TRBV5-1 to TRBJ2-3; no firm D call. Germline V gene sequence: CDR1 SGHRS, CDR2 YFSETQ. The CDR3 length is 17 residues. The V gene lost 0 bases and the J gene lost 5 bases, with 19 bases spanning the gap. CDR3 protein: CASSLASGRTAIDTQYF. CDR3 DNA sequence: TGCGCCAGCAGCTTGGCCTCTGGGCGGACCGCAATAGATACGCAGTATTTT.

This clonotype was picked up a small number of times. The V call is TRBV5-1, the J call TRBJ1-1, with D tentatively TRBD1 (5 bases). The V end was cut by 0 bases, the J end by 7 bases, with 16 bases between. This CDR3 has 15 residues. The germline gives CDR1 SGHRS, CDR2 YFSETQ. The DNA of the CDR3 is TGCGCCAGCAGCTTGGCCGAGGCAGGGTCAAATGAAGCTTTCTTT. It is translated as CASSLAEAGSNEAFF.

This sequence joins TRBV12-3 or TRBV12-4 and TRBJ1-4, with unresolved D. There are 15 residues in the CDR3. Trimming removed 4 bases from V and 4 bases from J, with 13 bases in between. CDR3 sequence (DNA): TGTGCCAGCAGTTCCCAAGCCGGGAATAATGAAAAACTGTTTTTT. Its protein is CASSSQAGNNEKLFF.